This TCR beta chain was found in a study of siplizumab effects on memory and regulatory T cells (dated by TCRdb to about 2019). About the full investigation: The study looked at the effect of siplizumab, an anti-CD2 antibody, on alloreactive T-cell subsets in allogeneic mixed lymphocyte reactions made from human PBMCs. Results and caveats for the whole study, not just this receptor: Whether proliferating Tregs from siplizumab cultures were suppressive was not functionally confirmed. Sequences below about 10^-5 frequency were poorly captured, so only a minor fraction of alloreactive clones could be mapped to unstimulated subsets. Unstimulated naive T cells appeared to be more diverse than memory T cells, and naive cells seemed to make a substantial contribution to the alloresponse. The cumulative frequency of alloreactive sequences traceable to unstimulated CD4+ memory T cells was significantly reduced by siplizumab. Of the alloreactive CD4+ clones that could be mapped, the Treg-derived share averaged about 70% with siplizumab compared with 25% to 30% in control reactions. For roughly 80-96% of proliferating CD4+ or CD8+ clones, no naive or memory phenotype could be assigned.

CDR1 and CDR2 were assigned from the germline V gene as MNHEY and SVGAGI. V and J are truncated by 5 bases and 0 bases respectively, leaving an intervening sequence of 8 bases. The cysteine opens and the phenylalanine closes a CDR3 of 13 amino acids. The DNA shown is the 39-base CDR3, in frame from base 1. Sorted unstimulated T cells and proliferating T cells recovered from mixed lymphocyte reactions underwent TCRbeta CDR3 sequencing. Fresh whole blood from roughly 10 HLA-typed healthy donors was used to isolate PBMCs. Unstimulated CD4+ regulatory T cells were FACS-sorted to map the origin of alloreactive clones. Details on this clone: What this receptor recognizes is not known. The input lacks base qualities; no much larger clone sits a single base away.

Library preparation employed the immunoSEQ multiplex PCR assay. Approximately 100,000 TCR templates per sample were assayed on the deep sequencing platform. Genomic DNA extracted from sorted T cells was used for TCRbeta CDR3 sequencing. The authors processed their data as follows. Clonal analysis of TCRbeta CDR3 data was done in the R programming language. Comparing unstimulated samples against CFSE-low samples taken after the reaction was how alloreactive CD4+ and CD8+ clones were defined. Alloreactive CD4+ clones were assigned to regulatory or non-regulatory origin by matching sequences to sorted unstimulated Treg and non-Treg repertoires. TCRdb provides this immuneACCESS table in a form limited to in-frame rearrangements. Some clones are lacking; in checked studies, under half of them reflect an unresolved V gene, and why the rest are absent is not known. The V and J calls and clone size are taken from that table; D and trimming were inferred from the DNA. This sample gives about 99,000 clones in total; about 93% of them show up just once. Approximately 0.67% of the sample belongs to the ten largest clones.

Here the chain combines TRBV6-5 and TRBJ2-7, with an unclear D gene assignment. This sequence was found in a human donor in good health. The sequencing sample was made of Tregs sorted from blood. Read as DNA, the sequence is TGTGCCAGCAGTCTCAGGTACTCCTACGAGCAGTACTTC. Its amino acids are CASSLRYSYEQYF.